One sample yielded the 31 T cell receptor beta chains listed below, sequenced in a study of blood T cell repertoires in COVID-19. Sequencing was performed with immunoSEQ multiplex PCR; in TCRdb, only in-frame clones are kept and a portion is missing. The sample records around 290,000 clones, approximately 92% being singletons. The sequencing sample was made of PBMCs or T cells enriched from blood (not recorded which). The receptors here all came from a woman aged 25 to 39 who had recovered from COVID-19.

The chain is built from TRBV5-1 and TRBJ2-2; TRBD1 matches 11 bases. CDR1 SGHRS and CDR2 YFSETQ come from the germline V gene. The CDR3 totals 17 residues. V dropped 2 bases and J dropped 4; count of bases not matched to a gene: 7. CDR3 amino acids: CASSFGRGQGVTGELFF. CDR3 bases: TGCGCCAGCAGCTTCGGGAGGGGACAGGGGGTCACCGGGGAGCTGTTTTTT. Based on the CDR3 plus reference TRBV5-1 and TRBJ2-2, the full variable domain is KAGVTQTPRYLIKTRGQQVTLSCSPISGHRSVSWYQQTPGQGLQFLFEYFSETQRNKGNFPGRFSGRQFSNSRSEMNVSTLELGDSALYLCASSFGRGQGVTGELFFGEGSRLTVL.

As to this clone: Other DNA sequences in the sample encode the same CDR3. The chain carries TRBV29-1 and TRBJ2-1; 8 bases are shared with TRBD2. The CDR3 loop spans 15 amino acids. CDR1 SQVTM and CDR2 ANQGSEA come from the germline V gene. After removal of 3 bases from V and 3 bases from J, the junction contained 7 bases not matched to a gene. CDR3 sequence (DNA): TGCAGCGTTGAGGCAACTAGCGGAGTCTACAATGAGCAGTTCTTC. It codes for CSVEATSGVYNEQFF.

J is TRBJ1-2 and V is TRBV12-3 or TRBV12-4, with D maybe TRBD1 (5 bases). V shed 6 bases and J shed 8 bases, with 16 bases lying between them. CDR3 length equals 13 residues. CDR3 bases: TGTGCCAGCAGATTGGAAGGGGCGCCGGGCTACACCTTC. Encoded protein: CASRLEGAPGYTF.

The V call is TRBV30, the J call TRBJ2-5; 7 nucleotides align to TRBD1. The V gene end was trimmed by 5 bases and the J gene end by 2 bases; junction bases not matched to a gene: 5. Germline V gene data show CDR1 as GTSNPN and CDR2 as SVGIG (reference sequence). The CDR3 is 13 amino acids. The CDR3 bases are TGTGCCTGGGCAGGGACAGTGCAAGAGACCCAGTACTTC. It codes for CAWAGTVQETQYF.

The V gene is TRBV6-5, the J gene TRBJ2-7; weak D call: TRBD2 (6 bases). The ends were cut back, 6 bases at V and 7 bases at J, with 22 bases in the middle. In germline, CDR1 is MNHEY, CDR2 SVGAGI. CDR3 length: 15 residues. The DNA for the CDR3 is TGTGCCAGCAGATTGCGGGACTCTGATATACTGGAGCAGTACTTC. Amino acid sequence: CASRLRDSDILEQYF.

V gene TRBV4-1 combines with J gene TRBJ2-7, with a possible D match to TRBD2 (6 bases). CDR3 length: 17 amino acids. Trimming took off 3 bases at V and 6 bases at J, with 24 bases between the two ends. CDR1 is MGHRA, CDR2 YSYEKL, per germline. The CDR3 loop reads CASSQTETRGLGGEQYF. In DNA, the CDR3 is TGCGCCAGCAGCCAGACCGAGACCCGTGGTCTGGGGGGCGAGCAGTACTTC.

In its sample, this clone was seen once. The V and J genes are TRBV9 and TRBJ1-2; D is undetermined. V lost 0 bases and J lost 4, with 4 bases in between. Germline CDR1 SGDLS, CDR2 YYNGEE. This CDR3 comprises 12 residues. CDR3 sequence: CASSVGPYGYTF. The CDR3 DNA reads TGTGCCAGCAGCGTAGGGCCCTATGGCTACACCTTC.

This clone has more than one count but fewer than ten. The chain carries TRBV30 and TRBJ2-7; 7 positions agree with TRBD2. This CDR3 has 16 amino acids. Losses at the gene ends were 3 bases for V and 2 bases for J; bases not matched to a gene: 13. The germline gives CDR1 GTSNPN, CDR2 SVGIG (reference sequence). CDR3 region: CAWSQTRLAATYEQYF. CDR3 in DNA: TGTGCCTGGAGCCAAACCAGGCTAGCGGCTACCTACGAGCAGTACTTC.

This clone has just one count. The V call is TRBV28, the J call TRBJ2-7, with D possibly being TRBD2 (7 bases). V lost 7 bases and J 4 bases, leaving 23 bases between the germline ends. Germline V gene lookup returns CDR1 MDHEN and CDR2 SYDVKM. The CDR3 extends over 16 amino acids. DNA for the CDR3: TGTGCCAGCAATCAACCGGGGGCTAGCGGTAGATACGAGCAGTACTTC. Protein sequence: CASNQPGASGRYEQYF.

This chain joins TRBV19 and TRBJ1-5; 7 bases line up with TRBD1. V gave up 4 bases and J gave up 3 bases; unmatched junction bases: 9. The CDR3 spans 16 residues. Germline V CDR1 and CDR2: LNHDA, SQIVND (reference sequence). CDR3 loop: CASSNHRDSINQPQHF. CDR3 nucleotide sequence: TGTGCCAGTAGTAACCACCGGGACAGTATCAATCAGCCCCAGCATTTT.

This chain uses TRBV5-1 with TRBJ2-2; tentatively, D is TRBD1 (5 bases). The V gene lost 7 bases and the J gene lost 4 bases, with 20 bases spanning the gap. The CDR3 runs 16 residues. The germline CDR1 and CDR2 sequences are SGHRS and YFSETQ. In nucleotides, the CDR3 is TGCGCCAGCGGATCTCTCATCACAGGCCCCACCGGGGAGCTGTTTTTT. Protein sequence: CASGSLITGPTGELFF.

CDR3 nucleotide sequence: TGTGCCAGCAGTAGTGCCCATCGGACAGATACGCAGTATTTT. Translated, it gives CASSSAHRTDTQYF. The J gene is TRBJ2-3, the V gene TRBV28; D remains ambiguous. Germline V gives CDR1 MDHEN, CDR2 SYDVKM. The CDR3 is 14 residues long. V was shortened by 5 bases and J by 3 bases, with 12 bases between the two germline ends.

The CDR3 is CASSILGDNSPLHF. For the CDR3, the DNA is TGTGCCAGTAGTATCCTAGGGGATAATTCACCCCTCCACTTT. V is TRBV19 and J is TRBJ1-6; the D gene is possibly TRBD1 (5 bases). The CDR3 has 14 amino acids. Germline V gene data show CDR1 as LNHDA and CDR2 as SQIVND (reference sequence). V lost 3 bases, J lost 5 bases, and 8 bases lay in between. Supplemented by reference TRBV19 and TRBJ1-6, the full variable domain reads DGGITQSPKYLFRKEGQNVTLSCEQNLNHDAMYWYRQDPGQGLRLIYYSQIVNDFQKGDIAEGYSVSREKKESFPLTVTSAQKNPTAFYLCASSILGDNSPLHFGNGTRLTVT.

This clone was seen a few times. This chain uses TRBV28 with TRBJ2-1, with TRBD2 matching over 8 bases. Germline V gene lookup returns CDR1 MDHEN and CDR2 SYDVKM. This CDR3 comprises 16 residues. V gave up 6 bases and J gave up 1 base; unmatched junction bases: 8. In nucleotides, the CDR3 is TGTGCCAGCAGCCTCCCGGGAGGGGCATCCTACAATGAGCAGTTCTTC. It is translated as CASSLPGGASYNEQFF.

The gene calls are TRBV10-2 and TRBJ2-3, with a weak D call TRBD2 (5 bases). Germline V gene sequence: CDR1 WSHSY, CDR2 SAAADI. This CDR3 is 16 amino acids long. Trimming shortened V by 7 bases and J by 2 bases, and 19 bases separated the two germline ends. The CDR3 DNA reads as TGCGCCAGCACCCTCCCCGGGGATTCTGTCACAGATACGCAGTATTTT. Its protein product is CASTLPGDSVTDTQYF.

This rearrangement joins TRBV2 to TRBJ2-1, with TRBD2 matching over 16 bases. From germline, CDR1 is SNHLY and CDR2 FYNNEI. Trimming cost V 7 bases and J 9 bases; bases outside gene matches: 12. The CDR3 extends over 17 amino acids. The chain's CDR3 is CASNLGLAGGFFSEQFF. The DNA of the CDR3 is TGTGCCAGCAACCTGGGACTAGCGGGAGGGTTTTTCAGTGAGCAGTTCTTC.

CDR3 DNA: TGTGCCAGCAGTTTAGGGTTTTGGCAGGGCCAAAATGCTAACTATGGCTACACCTTC. This codes for CASSLGFWQGQNANYGYTF. The genes are TRBV28 and TRBJ1-2; TRBD1 is a possible D gene (5 bases). Germline-derived CDR1 and CDR2 are MDHEN and SYDVKM. The CDR3 has 19 residues. Trimming stripped 2 bases from V and 0 bases from J, with 22 bases between.

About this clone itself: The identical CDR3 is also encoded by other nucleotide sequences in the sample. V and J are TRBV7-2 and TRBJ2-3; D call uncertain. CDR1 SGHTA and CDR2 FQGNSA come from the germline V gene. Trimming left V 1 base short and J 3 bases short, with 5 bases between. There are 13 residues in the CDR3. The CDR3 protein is CASSLGGTDTQYF. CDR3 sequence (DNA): TGTGCCAGCAGCTTAGGCGGTACAGATACGCAGTATTTT.

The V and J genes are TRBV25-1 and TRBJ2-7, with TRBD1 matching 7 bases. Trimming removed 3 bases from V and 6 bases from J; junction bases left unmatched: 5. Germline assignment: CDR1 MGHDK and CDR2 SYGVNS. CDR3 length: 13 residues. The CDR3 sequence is CASSESQGSEQYF. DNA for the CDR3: TGTGCCAGCAGTGAGTCACAGGGGAGCGAGCAGTACTTC.

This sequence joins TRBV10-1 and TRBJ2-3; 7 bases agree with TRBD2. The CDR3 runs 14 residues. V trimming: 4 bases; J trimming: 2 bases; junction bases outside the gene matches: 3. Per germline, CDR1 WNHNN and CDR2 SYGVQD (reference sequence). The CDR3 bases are TGCGCCAGCAGTGGGGAGCGGGACACAGATACGCAGTATTTT. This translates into CASSGERDTDTQYF.

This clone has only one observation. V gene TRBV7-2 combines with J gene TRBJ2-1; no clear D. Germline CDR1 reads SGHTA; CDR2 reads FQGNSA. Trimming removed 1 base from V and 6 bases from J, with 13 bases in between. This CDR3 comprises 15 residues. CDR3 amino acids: CASSLVYPSGNEQFF. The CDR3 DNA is TGTGCCAGCAGCTTAGTCTATCCCTCGGGCAATGAGCAGTTCTTC.

The CDR3 bases are TGTGCCTGGAGTGTAGACAGGGCGGGGACTGAAGCTTTCTTT. Translating it yields CAWSVDRAGTEAFF. The gene calls are TRBV30 and TRBJ1-1, with 7 bases aligning to TRBD1. This CDR3 region has 14 residues. CDR1 and CDR2 from the germline V gene are GTSNPN and SVGIG (reference sequence). Germline trimming cut 0 bases from V and 5 bases from J; bases unmatched to any gene: 6.

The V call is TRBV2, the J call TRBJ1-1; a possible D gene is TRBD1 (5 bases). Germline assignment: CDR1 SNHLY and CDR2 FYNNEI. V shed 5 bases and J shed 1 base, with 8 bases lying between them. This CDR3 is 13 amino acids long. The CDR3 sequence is CASSFDRNTEAFF. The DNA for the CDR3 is TGTGCCAGCAGTTTCGACAGGAACACTGAAGCTTTCTTT. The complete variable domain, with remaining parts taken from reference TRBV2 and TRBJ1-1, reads EPEVTQTPSHQVTQMGQEVILRCVPISNHLYFYWYRQILGQKVEFLVSFYNNEISEKSEIFDDQFSVERPDGSNFTLKIRSTKLEDSAMYFCASSFDRNTEAFFGQGTRLTVV.

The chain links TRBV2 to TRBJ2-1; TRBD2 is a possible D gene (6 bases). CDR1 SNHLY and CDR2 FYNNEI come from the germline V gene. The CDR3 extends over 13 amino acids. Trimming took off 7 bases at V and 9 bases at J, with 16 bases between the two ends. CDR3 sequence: CASTQSTSPEQFF. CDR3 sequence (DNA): TGTGCCAGCACCCAGTCCACTAGCCCTGAGCAGTTCTTC.

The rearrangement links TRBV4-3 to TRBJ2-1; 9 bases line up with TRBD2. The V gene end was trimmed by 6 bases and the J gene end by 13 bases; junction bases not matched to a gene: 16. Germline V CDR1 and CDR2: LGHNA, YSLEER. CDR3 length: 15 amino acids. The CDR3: CASRLSLWAGGEQFF. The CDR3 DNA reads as TGCGCCAGCAGGCTCTCGCTGTGGGCGGGAGGGGAACAGTTCTTC.

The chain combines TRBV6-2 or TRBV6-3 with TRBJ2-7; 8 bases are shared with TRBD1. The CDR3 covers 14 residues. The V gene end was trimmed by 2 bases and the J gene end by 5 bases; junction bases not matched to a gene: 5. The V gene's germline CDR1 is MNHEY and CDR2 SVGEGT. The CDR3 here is CASSYGYRGDEQYF. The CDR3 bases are TGTGCCAGCAGTTACGGGTACAGGGGGGACGAGCAGTACTTC.

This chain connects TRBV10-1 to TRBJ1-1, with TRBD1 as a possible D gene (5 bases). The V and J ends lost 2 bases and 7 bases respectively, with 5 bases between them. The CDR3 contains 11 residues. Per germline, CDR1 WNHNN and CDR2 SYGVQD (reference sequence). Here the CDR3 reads CASSEDSEAFF. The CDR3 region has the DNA TGCGCCAGCAGTGAGGACAGTGAAGCTTTCTTT.

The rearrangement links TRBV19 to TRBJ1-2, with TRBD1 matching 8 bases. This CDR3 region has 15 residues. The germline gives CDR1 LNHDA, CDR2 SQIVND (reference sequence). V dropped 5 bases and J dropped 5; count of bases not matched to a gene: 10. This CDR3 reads CASSPRQGTTYGYTF. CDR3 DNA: TGTGCCAGTAGTCCTCGACAGGGGACTACTTATGGCTACACCTTC.

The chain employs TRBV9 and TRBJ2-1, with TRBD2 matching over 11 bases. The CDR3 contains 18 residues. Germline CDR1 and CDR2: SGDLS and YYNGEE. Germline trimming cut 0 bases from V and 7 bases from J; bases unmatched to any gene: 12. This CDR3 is CASSVGTSGRLWNNEQFF. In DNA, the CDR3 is TGTGCCAGCAGCGTAGGTACTAGCGGGAGATTGTGGAATAATGAGCAGTTCTTC.

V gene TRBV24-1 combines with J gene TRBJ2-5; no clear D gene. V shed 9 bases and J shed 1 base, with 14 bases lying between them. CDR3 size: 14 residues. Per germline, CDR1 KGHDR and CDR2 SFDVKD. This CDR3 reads CATGMRGPQETQYF. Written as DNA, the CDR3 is TGTGCCACCGGAATGCGAGGCCCCCAAGAGACCCAGTACTTC.

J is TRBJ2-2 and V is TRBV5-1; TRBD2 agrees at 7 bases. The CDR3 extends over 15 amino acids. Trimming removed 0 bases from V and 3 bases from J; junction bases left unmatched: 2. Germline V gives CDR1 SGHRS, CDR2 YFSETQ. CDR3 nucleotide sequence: TGCGCCAGCAGCTTGGACGGGAGGCACACCGGGGAGCTGTTTTTT. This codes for CASSLDGRHTGELFF.